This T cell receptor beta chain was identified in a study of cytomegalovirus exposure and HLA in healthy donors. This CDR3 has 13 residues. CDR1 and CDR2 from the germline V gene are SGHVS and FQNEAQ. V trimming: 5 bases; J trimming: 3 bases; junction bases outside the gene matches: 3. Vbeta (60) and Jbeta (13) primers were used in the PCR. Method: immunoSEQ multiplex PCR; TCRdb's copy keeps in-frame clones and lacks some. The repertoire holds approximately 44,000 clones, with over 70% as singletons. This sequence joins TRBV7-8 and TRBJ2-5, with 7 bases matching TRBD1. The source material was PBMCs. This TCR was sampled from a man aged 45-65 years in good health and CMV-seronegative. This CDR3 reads CASSPGQKETQYF. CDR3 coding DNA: TGTGCCAGCAGCCCGGGACAGAAAGAGACCCAGTACTTC.